A single sample gave rise to the 4 T cell receptor beta chains below, sequenced in a study of cytomegalovirus exposure and HLA in healthy donors. Vbeta (60) and Jbeta (13) primers were used in the PCR. Method: immunoSEQ multiplex PCR; TCRdb's copy keeps in-frame clones and lacks some. In the table there are some 130,000 clones, roughly 72% of which are singletons. The sample consisted of PBMCs. These receptors were collected from a woman in her 50s in good health and CMV-seronegative.

The chain carries TRBV27 and TRBJ1-2; no clear D. V was pared by 6 bases and J by 0 bases, with 14 bases between. Germline values: CDR1 MNHEY, CDR2 SMNVEV (reference sequence). The CDR3 totals 15 residues. The CDR3 region has the DNA TGTGCCAGCAGGCTCGGACGGACTCCTAACTATGGCTACACCTTC. As protein: CASRLGRTPNYGYTF.

This chain uses TRBV13 with TRBJ1-3; the D is unclear. Trimming left V 0 bases short and J 4 bases short, with 10 bases between. CDR1 and CDR2 (germline): PRHDT, FYEKMQ (reference sequence). The CDR3 has 15 amino acids. CDR3 DNA: TGTGCCAGCAGCTTAGGCCCAGGTTGGGGAAACACCATATATTTT. Protein sequence: CASSLGPGWGNTIYF.

This clone was recorded a few times. The chain recombines TRBV7-2 with TRBJ2-6; the match to TRBD2 covers 7 bases. CDR3 length: 16 amino acids. Trimming cost V 5 bases and J 2 bases; bases outside gene matches: 6. Germline V gives CDR1 SGHTA, CDR2 FQGNSA. In DNA form, the CDR3 reads TGTGCCAGCAGCCACGGCGCGGGGGCTGGGGCCAACGTCCTGACTTTC. Translated, it gives CASSHGAGAGANVLTF.

The rearrangement joins TRBV7-2 to TRBJ1-5, with 9 bases identical to TRBD1. The CDR3 is 15 residues long. J gave up 4 bases and V 3 bases, and 4 bases lay outside the gene matches. Germline lookup yields CDR1 SGHTA and CDR2 FQGNSA. The CDR3 spells CASSFLQGANQPQHF. CDR3 coding DNA: TGTGCCAGCAGCTTCCTACAGGGGGCTAATCAGCCCCAGCATTTT.